Below, 20 T cell receptor beta chains from the same sample are listed, as sequenced in a study of cytomegalovirus exposure and HLA in healthy donors. Primers for the PCR totalled 60 Vbeta and 13 Jbeta. Clones were sequenced by immunoSEQ multiplex PCR, and TCRdb holds only the in-frame ones, with some missing. Recorded for this sample: 35,000 to 45,000 clones. The specimen was PBMCs. These receptors were taken from a male donor in good health and CMV-seronegative.

This chain connects TRBV5-4 to TRBJ1-6; 9 bases line up with TRBD1. The CDR3 totals 17 residues. Germline assignment: CDR1 SGHNT and CDR2 YYREEE (reference sequence). V lost 3 bases to trimming and J lost 8 bases; unmatched junction nucleotides: 12. The CDR3 here is CASSSDRGGFRDSPLHF. Written as DNA, the CDR3 is TGTGCCAGCAGCTCGGACAGGGGAGGGTTCAGAGATTCACCCCTCCACTTT. The full variable domain, its missing parts supplied by reference TRBV5-4 and TRBJ1-6, is ETGVTQSPTHLIKTRGQQVTLRCSSQSGHNTVSWYQQALGQGPQFIFQYYREEENGRGNFPPRFSGLQFPNYSSELNVNALELDDSALYLCASSSDRGGFRDSPLHFGNGTRLTVT.

This rearrangement joins TRBV28 to TRBJ1-2; 7 bases agree with TRBD1. The CDR3 consists of 12 residues. CDR1 MDHEN and CDR2 SYDVKM come from the germline V gene. With V trimmed by 6 bases and J by 7 bases, 5 bases remained unmatched. This chain's CDR3 is CASRKTGSGYTF. The CDR3 DNA is TGTGCCAGCAGAAAGACAGGGTCTGGCTACACCTTC.

The chain combines TRBV4-1 with TRBJ2-5; D might be TRBD2 (7 bases). Judging by the DNA end, TRBJ2-7 fits better; the J call may be wrong. From germline, CDR1 is MGHRA and CDR2 YSYEKL. The CDR3 consists of 16 residues. CDR3 DNA: TGCGCCAGCAGCCAAGATCCGGGGGGCACGTCCTACGAGCAGTACTTC. It encodes CASSQDPGGTSYEQYF.

The chain carries TRBV19 and TRBJ2-7; the match to TRBD1 covers 9 bases. The ends lost 3 bases at V and 6 bases at J; junction bases unmatched: 9. Germline V lookup: CDR1 LNHDA, CDR2 SQIVND (reference sequence). This CDR3 is built from 15 residues. CDR3: CASSIHRDRAFEQYF. The DNA for the CDR3 is TGTGCCAGTAGTATCCACCGGGACAGGGCCTTCGAGCAGTACTTC.

The rearrangement links TRBV7-6 to TRBJ2-1; D unclear. The germline gives CDR1 SGHVS, CDR2 FNYEAQ. The CDR3 has 15 amino acids. V shed 0 bases and J shed 0 bases, with 6 bases lying between them. The chain's CDR3 is CASSLAVSSYNEQFF. CDR3 DNA: TGTGCCAGCAGCTTAGCGGTTAGCTCCTACAATGAGCAGTTCTTC. The whole variable domain, remainder taken from reference TRBV7-6 and TRBJ2-1, is GAGVSQSPRYKVTKRGQDVALRCDPISGHVSLYWYRQALGQGPEFLTYFNYEAQQDKSGLPNDRFSAERPEGSISTLTIQRTEQRDSAMYRCASSLAVSSYNEQFFGPGTRLTVL.

The rearrangement joins TRBV5-1 to TRBJ2-1, with TRBD2 matching 10 bases. The germline CDR1 and CDR2 sequences are SGHRS and YFSETQ. Trimming removed 0 bases from V and 8 bases from J; junction bases left unmatched: 8. The CDR3 extends over 16 amino acids. The CDR3 loop reads CASSLAEAGGLDEQFF. The CDR3 bases are TGCGCCAGCAGCTTGGCGGAAGCGGGGGGGCTCGATGAGCAGTTCTTC.

The chain links TRBV4-1 to TRBJ1-4; D may be TRBD1 (5 bases). V lost 4 bases and J lost 8, with 20 bases in between. Germline loops: CDR1 MGHRA, CDR2 YSYEKL. CDR3 length: 16 amino acids. The CDR3 reads CASSPLPGGEGEKLFF. In DNA form, the CDR3 reads TGCGCCAGCAGCCCATTGCCGGGAGGGGAGGGCGAAAAACTGTTTTTT.

CDR3 region: CASSEGQVSEAFF. CDR3 nucleotides: TGTGCCAGCAGTGAGGGACAGGTATCCGAAGCTTTCTTT. The chain carries TRBV2 and TRBJ1-1, with 8 bases matching TRBD1. Germline loops: CDR1 SNHLY, CDR2 FYNNEI. The V gene end was trimmed by 3 bases and the J gene end by 8 bases; junction bases not matched to a gene: 5. This CDR3 spans 13 amino acids.

V and J are TRBV5-1 and TRBJ2-1; 7 positions agree with TRBD1. The CDR3 runs 15 residues. The germline V gene encodes CDR1 SGHRS and CDR2 YFSETQ. V shed 6 bases and J 6 bases; nucleotides not matched to a gene: 12. DNA for the CDR3: TGCGCCAGCATTTCGGCGACAGGGACCCTCAATGAGCAGTTCTTC. Protein product: CASISATGTLNEQFF. Full variable domain (missing parts from reference TRBV5-1 and TRBJ2-1): KAGVTQTPRYLIKTRGQQVTLSCSPISGHRSVSWYQQTPGQGLQFLFEYFSETQRNKGNFPGRFSGRQFSNSRSEMNVSTLELGDSALYLCASISATGTLNEQFFGPGTRLTVL.

The CDR3 sequence: CASSSQAGSSYNEQFF. The CDR3 DNA reads TGCGCCAGCAGCTCGCAAGCGGGGAGCTCCTACAATGAGCAGTTCTTC. V is TRBV4-1 and J is TRBJ2-1; TRBD2 agrees at 7 bases. Germline CDR1 is MGHRA and CDR2 is YSYEKL. The CDR3 is made up of 16 amino acids. J was trimmed by 0 bases and V by 5 bases; bases with no gene match: 7.

V is TRBV5-1 and J is TRBJ2-1; D gene unclear. The CDR3 extends over 15 amino acids. Germline V lookup: CDR1 SGHRS, CDR2 YFSETQ. V was trimmed by 4 bases and J by 0 bases, leaving 11 bases between them. CDR3: CASSLEHNSYNEQFF. CDR3 bases: TGCGCCAGCAGCCTAGAACACAACTCCTACAATGAGCAGTTCTTC.

This chain connects TRBV18 to TRBJ2-3; the D gene is possibly TRBD2 (5 bases). The V gene's germline CDR1 is KGHSH and CDR2 LQKENI. V was trimmed by 8 bases and J by 1 base, leaving 13 bases between them. The length of the CDR3 is 14 residues. The CDR3 region has the DNA TGTGCCAGCGCCAGCGGTCTCGGCACAGATACGCAGTATTTT. Translated: CASASGLGTDTQYF. The whole variable domain, filled in from reference TRBV18 and TRBJ2-3, reads NAGVMQNPRHLVRRRGQEARLRCSPMKGHSHVYWYRQLPEEGLKFMVYLQKENIIDESGMPKERFSAEFPKEGPSILRIQQVVRGDSAAYFCASASGLGTDTQYFGPGTRLTVL.

The chain uses TRBV6-6 and TRBJ2-1, with TRBD2 as a possible D gene (6 bases). The CDR3 sequence is 16 residues long. Germline-derived CDR1 and CDR2 are MNHNY and SVGAGI (reference sequence). Deletions cut 2 bases from V and 0 bases from J, with 11 bases between. This CDR3 reads CASSYPPGVSYNEQFF. The CDR3, as DNA: TGTGCCAGCAGTTACCCCCCGGGGGTCTCCTACAATGAGCAGTTCTTC.

The chain carries TRBV5-4 and TRBJ2-3; TRBD2 agrees at 8 bases. Trimming cost V 4 bases and J 5 bases; bases outside gene matches: 6. The CDR3 runs to 14 residues. The germline V gene encodes CDR1 SGHNT and CDR2 YYREEE (reference sequence). The CDR3 region is CASSPRGGGDTQYF. Here the CDR3 DNA reads TGTGCCAGCAGCCCCCGGGGGGGCGGAGATACGCAGTATTTT.

The CDR3 is CASRLTGQGLDEQYF. The CDR3 DNA is TGTGCCAGCAGACTCACGGGACAGGGCTTAGACGAGCAGTACTTC. The rearrangement uses TRBV5-5 and TRBJ2-7; TRBD1 aligns across 9 bases. This CDR3 is built from 15 residues. Trimming cost V 5 bases and J 5 bases; bases outside gene matches: 11. CDR1 and CDR2 from the germline V gene are SGHKS and YYEKEE (reference sequence).

The gene calls are TRBV5-6 and TRBJ2-1; D not certain. Trimming cost V 1 base and J 6 bases, with 11 bases left between them. Germline V gives CDR1 SGHDT, CDR2 YYEEEE. The CDR3 has 14 amino acids. The CDR3, as DNA: TGTGCCAGCAGCTTGATCGGCGGTTCCAATGAGCAGTTCTTC. Its protein product is CASSLIGGSNEQFF.

The chain has TRBV7-9 and TRBJ1-6; D is undetermined. This CDR3 has 15 amino acids. Per germline, CDR1 SEHNR and CDR2 FQNEAQ (reference sequence). Trimming took off 2 bases at V and 10 bases at J, with 15 bases between the two ends. The CDR3 protein is CASSLLALRGSPLHF. The CDR3 nucleotides are TGTGCCAGCAGCTTATTGGCTCTAAGAGGGTCACCCCTCCACTTT.

As concerns this clone: The same CDR3 is also encoded by other DNA sequences in this sample. This chain uses TRBV7-9 with TRBJ2-3; TRBD2 matches 10 bases. The ends lost 11 bases at V and 6 bases at J; junction bases unmatched: 23. The CDR3 is made up of 18 amino acids. The germline CDR1 and CDR2 sequences are SEHNR and FQNEAQ (reference sequence). CDR3 bases: TGTGCCCCTAGCTTACTTGAAACTAGCGGGGTTAAGCGGGATACGCAGTATTTT. Translation: CAPSLLETSGVKRDTQYF.

A remark on this clone: This CDR3 is also generated by other DNA sequences in the sample. The V gene is TRBV5-1, the J gene TRBJ2-3; D possibly corresponds to TRBD2 (6 bases). This CDR3 region has 14 residues. Trimming removed 8 bases at V and 1 base at J, with 14 bases between. The germline V gene encodes CDR1 SGHRS and CDR2 YFSETQ. The CDR3 protein is CASSPGGGTDTQYF. CDR3 sequence (DNA): TGCGCCAGTAGCCCCGGGGGAGGCACAGATACGCAGTATTTT.

The chain uses TRBV11-3 and TRBJ2-7; TRBD1 matches 9 bases. CDR1 and CDR2 (germline): SGHNT, YENEEA. J was trimmed by 2 bases and V by 3 bases; bases with no gene match: 5. The length of the CDR3 is 15 residues. CDR3 residues: CASSLGTGSAYEQYF. The CDR3 DNA follows: TGTGCCAGCAGCTTGGGGACAGGGTCCGCCTACGAGCAGTACTTC. Supplemented by reference TRBV11-3 and TRBJ2-7, the full variable domain reads EAGVVQSPRYKIIEKKQPVAFWCNPISGHNTLYWYLQNLGQGPELLIRYENEEAVDDSQLPKDRFSAERLKGVDSTLKIQPAELGDSAVYLCASSLGTGSAYEQYFGPGTRLTVT.